What follows are 30 T cell receptor beta chains derived from one specimen sequenced in a study of cytomegalovirus exposure and HLA in healthy donors. The PCR used 60 Vbeta and 13 Jbeta primers. Generated by immunoSEQ multiplex PCR, the TCRdb table keeps only in-frame clones and is missing some. The table shows about 200,000 clones, with 70% to 80% occurring only once. The sequencing input was PBMCs. These receptors were collected from a girl aged 5-17 years in good health and CMV-seropositive.

DNA for the CDR3: TGCGCCAGCAGTACAGGACAGGGATCAATTGTTGAAAAACTGTTTTTT. Amino acid sequence: CASSTGQGSIVEKLFF. V gene TRBV10-2 combines with J gene TRBJ1-4; 8 positions agree with TRBD1. The length of the CDR3 is 16 residues. Germline CDR1 WSHSY, CDR2 SAAADI. J gave up 7 bases and V 5 bases, and 12 bases lay outside the gene matches.

This chain connects TRBV27 to TRBJ1-2, with D possibly matching TRBD1 (6 bases). The CDR3 consists of 12 residues. V shed 6 bases and J shed 6 bases, with 11 bases lying between them. The germline V gene has CDR1 MNHEY and CDR2 SMNVEV (reference sequence). The DNA for the CDR3 is TGTGCCAGCAGCGGGACAAACCATGGCTACACCTTC. Amino acids: CASSGTNHGYTF.

The rearrangement joins TRBV18 to TRBJ2-7; D possibly corresponds to TRBD1 (5 bases). This CDR3 has 13 residues. Germline V lookup: CDR1 KGHSH, CDR2 LQKENI. V was clipped by 6 bases and J by 2 bases, with 11 bases between them. The CDR3 nucleotides are TGTGCCAGCTCCATACAGGAAACCTACGAGCAGTACTTC. Protein: CASSIQETYEQYF.

V and J are TRBV12-5 and TRBJ2-5, with TRBD1 identical over 9 bases. The CDR3 loop spans 12 amino acids. Per the germline V gene, CDR1 is LGHNT and CDR2 is FRNRAP. After removal of 6 bases from V and 4 bases from J, the junction contained 0 bases not matched to a gene. CDR3 loop: CASGDRGETQYF. The DNA of the CDR3 is TGTGCTAGTGGGGACAGGGGAGAGACCCAGTACTTC.

The chain carries TRBV6-1 and TRBJ2-3, with a possible D match to TRBD2 (5 bases). The germline CDR1 and CDR2 sequences are MNHNS and SASEGT. This CDR3 is built from 14 residues. Trimming took off 5 bases at V and 6 bases at J, with 15 bases between the two ends. The chain's CDR3 is CASSRLTLIDTQYF. The CDR3 DNA reads as TGTGCCAGCAGTAGACTAACCCTCATCGATACGCAGTATTTT.

V is TRBV12-5 and J is TRBJ2-1, with 8 bases matching TRBD1. CDR1 is LGHNT and CDR2 is FRNRAP in the germline V gene. The CDR3 sequence is 15 residues long. After removal of 3 bases from V and 4 bases from J, the junction contained 5 bases not matched to a gene. The DNA for the CDR3 is TGTGCTAGTGGTTTAGGGACAGGCCAGTACAATGAGCAGTTCTTC. It is translated as CASGLGTGQYNEQFF. Full variable domain (rest looked up from reference TRBV12-5 and TRBJ2-1): DARVTQTPRHKVTEMGQEVTMRCQPILGHNTVFWYRQTMMQGLELLAYFRNRAPLDDSGMPKDRFSAEMPDATLATLKIQPSEPRDSAVYFCASGLGTGQYNEQFFGPGTRLTVL.

The chain recombines TRBV11-3 with TRBJ1-1; possible D gene TRBD1, 6 bases. Germline loops: CDR1 SGHNT, CDR2 YENEEA. V was trimmed by 6 bases and J by 3 bases, leaving 20 bases between them. The CDR3 is made up of 16 amino acids. CDR3 DNA: TGTGCCAGCAGTTCGGAACGGGGGGAGGGGGACACTGAAGCTTTCTTT. Translating gives CASSSERGEGDTEAFF.

V usage is TRBV6-5 and J usage is TRBJ2-3; a weak D match, TRBD2 (6 bases). V was shortened by 6 bases and J by 1 base, with 14 bases between the two germline ends. This CDR3 spans 15 amino acids. Per germline, CDR1 MNHEY and CDR2 SVGAGI. The CDR3 reads CASSRQGGGTDTQYF. The CDR3 DNA reads as TGTGCCAGCAGCCGTCAGGGCGGGGGCACAGATACGCAGTATTTT.

This clone has a handful of counts. The rearrangement links TRBV5-4 to TRBJ2-3; 14 nucleotides align to TRBD2. CDR3 length: 18 residues. Trimming cost V 2 bases and J 5 bases; bases outside gene matches: 10. Per the germline V gene, CDR1 is SGHNT and CDR2 is YYREEE (reference sequence). The CDR3 sequence is CASSFLGLAGDYLDTQYF. In DNA, the CDR3 is TGTGCCAGCAGCTTCCTGGGACTAGCGGGGGACTACCTAGATACGCAGTATTTT.

The rearrangement uses TRBV14 and TRBJ2-7; D is uncertain. This CDR3 has 11 residues. V was shortened by 2 bases and J by 3 bases, with 2 bases between the two germline ends. CDR1 is SGHDN and CDR2 is FVKESK in the germline V gene. The chain's CDR3 is CASSQLYEQYF. The CDR3 DNA is TGTGCCAGCAGCCAACTCTACGAGCAGTACTTC.

A few counts support this clone. The chain is built from TRBV4-3 and TRBJ1-2; the match to TRBD1 covers 8 bases. Germline V gene lookup returns CDR1 LGHNA and CDR2 YSLEER. Trimming removed 3 bases from V and 8 bases from J; junction bases left unmatched: 8. The CDR3 loop spans 14 amino acids. The CDR3 coding sequence is TGCGCCAGCAGCCAGGCAGGGGGCTCGAGAGGCTACACCTTC. This gives the protein CASSQAGGSRGYTF.

The rearrangement joins TRBV30 to TRBJ1-3, with 9 bases identical to TRBD1. The CDR3 sequence is 14 residues long. The V gene end was trimmed by 7 bases and the J gene end by 0 bases; junction bases not matched to a gene: 4. In germline, CDR1 is GTSNPN, CDR2 SVGIG (reference sequence). DNA for the CDR3: TGTGCCTACGCGACAGGGGGCTCTGGAAACACCATATATTTT. Translation: CAYATGGSGNTIYF. The variable domain in full, completed from reference TRBV30 and TRBJ1-3, reads SQTIHQWPATLVQPVGSPLSLECTVEGTSNPNLYWYRQAAGRGLQLLFYSVGIGQISSEVPQNLSASRPQDRQFILSSKKLLLSDSGFYLCAYATGGSGNTIYFGEGSWLTVV.

V and J are TRBV7-8 and TRBJ2-1; 9 bases match TRBD2. Germline CDR1 is SGHVS and CDR2 is FQNEAQ. The CDR3 runs to 18 residues. The junction had 15 bases not matched to a gene; V was cut back by 3 bases and J by 6 bases. For the CDR3, the DNA is TGTGCCAGCAGCTTTTATATAGGAGGCGGGGGGGCGAGCAATGAGCAGTTCTTC. The encoded protein is CASSFYIGGGGASNEQFF.

With regard to this clone: A read error may produce the germline difference seen at one junction end. This chain links TRBV6-1 with TRBJ1-5; 7 bases agree with TRBD1. CDR1 and CDR2 from the germline V gene are MNHNS and SASEGT. The CDR3 runs 14 residues. CDR3 DNA: TGTGCCGGCAGCGAAGGGCAGGGGGTTGAGCCCCAGCATTTT. Protein product: CAGSEGQGVEPQHF.

This chain links TRBV4-1 with TRBJ1-1; D perhaps matches TRBD1 (5 bases). The CDR3 runs 18 residues. Trimming removed 2 bases at V and 4 bases at J, with 23 bases between. Per germline, CDR1 MGHRA and CDR2 YSYEKL. CDR3 in DNA: TGCGCCAGCAGCCAATCGGGGGGAGGCAATCTTCCGGGCACTGAAGCTTTCTTT. Protein sequence: CASSQSGGGNLPGTEAFF.

The J gene is TRBJ2-7, the V gene TRBV4-1, with D possibly matching TRBD2 (6 bases). The germline V gene has CDR1 MGHRA and CDR2 YSYEKL. The CDR3 runs to 13 residues. With 2 bases removed from V and 4 bases from J, the gap between germline ends came to 9 bases. The CDR3 DNA follows: TGCGCCAGCAGCCAACGGGACTCGTACGAGCAGTACTTC. Translation gives CASSQRDSYEQYF.

The chain links TRBV4-3 to TRBJ1-5; D uncertain. Between the trimmed V and J ends, which lost 4 bases and 0 bases, there was a span of 13 bases. CDR1 and CDR2 (germline): LGHNA, YSLEER. The CDR3 totals 16 residues. CDR3 residues: CASSPGRQYSNQPQHF. The DNA for the CDR3 is TGCGCCAGCAGCCCCGGCAGGCAATATAGCAATCAGCCCCAGCATTTT.

The chain carries TRBV19 and TRBJ2-7, with TRBD2 as a possible D gene (5 bases). Trimming pared 2 bases from V and 0 bases from J, leaving 11 bases between. CDR1 and CDR2 from the germline V gene are LNHDA and SQIVND (reference sequence). There are 15 residues in the CDR3. DNA of the CDR3: TGTGCCAGTAGTATACGCGAAGGGAGCTCCTACGAGCAGTACTTC. Protein: CASSIREGSSYEQYF.

This chain joins TRBV9 and TRBJ2-7; 11 nucleotides align to TRBD1. The V gene end was trimmed by 2 bases and the J gene end by 4 bases; junction bases not matched to a gene: 14. This CDR3 is built from 18 residues. The germline V gene has CDR1 SGDLS and CDR2 YYNGEE. The CDR3 region is CASSVAPTDRGLIYEQYF. The DNA of the CDR3 is TGTGCCAGCAGCGTTGCCCCCACGGACAGGGGGCTTATTTACGAGCAGTACTTC.

J is TRBJ1-5 and V is TRBV12-5; 7 bases line up with TRBD1. Per the germline V gene, CDR1 is LGHNT and CDR2 is FRNRAP. Trimming at V came to 6 bases and at J to 4 bases, leaving 9 bases not matched to a gene. The CDR3 sequence is 15 residues long. The CDR3 sequence is CASGLGTVMNQPQHF. CDR3 in DNA: TGTGCTAGTGGACTCGGGACAGTAATGAATCAGCCCCAGCATTTT.

In DNA form, the CDR3 reads TGTGCCAGCAGCCCAGAATTCATGAACACTGAAGCTTTCTTT. Its protein product is CASSPEFMNTEAFF. The gene calls are TRBV6-4 and TRBJ1-1; D unclear. There are 14 residues in the CDR3. Germline assignment: CDR1 MRHNA and CDR2 SNTAGT. The V and J ends lost 6 bases and 0 bases respectively, with 11 bases between them.

V is TRBV5-4 and J is TRBJ1-2; 8 bases fit TRBD1. The V and J ends lost 4 bases and 4 bases, in that order; junction bases with no gene match: 9. The CDR3 consists of 15 residues. Germline CDR1 and CDR2: SGHNT and YYREEE (reference sequence). The CDR3 reads CASSPQTGTGYGYTF. CDR3 nucleotides: TGTGCCAGCAGCCCACAAACCGGGACAGGCTATGGCTACACCTTC.

V usage is TRBV27 and J usage is TRBJ2-2; D uncertain. V was clipped by 6 bases and J by 3 bases, with 20 bases between them. The CDR3 spans 17 residues. CDR1 is MNHEY, CDR2 SMNVEV, per germline (reference sequence). The CDR3 coding sequence is TGTGCCAGCAGACCCGATCTTCTGAGCTTCGACACCGGGGAGCTGTTTTTT. Protein: CASRPDLLSFDTGELFF.

The V call is TRBV2, the J call TRBJ2-7; 13 nucleotides agree with TRBD2. The germline gives CDR1 SNHLY, CDR2 FYNNEI. Germline trimming cut 7 bases from V and 2 bases from J; bases unmatched to any gene: 2. The CDR3 has 14 amino acids. The CDR3 DNA is TGTGCCAGCAAAGGGACTAGCGGGACCTACGAGCAGTACTTC. As protein: CASKGTSGTYEQYF.

The rearrangement joins TRBV6-1 to TRBJ2-7, with 8 bases matching TRBD2. This CDR3 spans 14 amino acids. With 10 bases clipped from V and 0 bases from J, the junction kept 8 bases outside the gene matches. In germline, CDR1 is MNHNS, CDR2 SASEGT. In nucleotides, the CDR3 is TGTGCCATTTCCCGGGGGGGAAGCTCCTACGAGCAGTACTTC. It codes for CAISRGGSSYEQYF.

CDR3 in DNA: TGCGCCAGCGCGGGAGCCCTCACAGATACGCAGTATTTT. Translation: CASAGALTDTQYF. The genes are TRBV4-3 and TRBJ2-3, with 7 bases matching TRBD2. CDR3 length: 13 amino acids. Germline V CDR1 and CDR2: LGHNA, YSLEER. The V segment lost 8 bases and the J segment 2 bases; nucleotides outside the gene matches: 4.

As DNA, the CDR3 is TGTGCCAGCAGTGAAGCGGGGGGGTCCGCCGGGGAGCTGTTTTTT. Translation: CASSEAGGSAGELFF. The chain is built from TRBV2 and TRBJ2-2; TRBD2 matches 7 bases. J gave up 6 bases and V 0 bases, and 4 bases lay outside the gene matches. From germline, CDR1 is SNHLY and CDR2 FYNNEI. The CDR3 spans 15 residues.

CDR3 coding DNA: TGTGCCTGGAGTCGGGATGCTGAAGCTTTCTTT. The encoded protein is CAWSRDAEAFF. This chain links TRBV30 with TRBJ1-1; D remains ambiguous. Per germline, CDR1 GTSNPN and CDR2 SVGIG (reference sequence). V was cut by 2 bases and J by 6 bases, with 7 bases left in between. The CDR3 sequence is 11 residues long.

The V gene is TRBV18, the J gene TRBJ2-1; TRBD2 might be the D (6 bases). Germline loops: CDR1 KGHSH, CDR2 LQKENI. Trimming removed 3 bases from V and 4 bases from J, with 13 bases in between. The CDR3 has 15 residues. CDR3 coding DNA: TGTGCCAGCTCACCCAGTAGCGGACTTTACAATGAGCAGTTCTTC. Protein product: CASSPSSGLYNEQFF.

The chain employs TRBV6-6 and TRBJ1-4; D may be TRBD1 (6 bases). There are 14 residues in the CDR3. The V gene lost 2 bases and the J gene lost 8 bases, with 12 bases spanning the gap. Germline values: CDR1 MNHNY, CDR2 SVGAGI (reference sequence). Written as DNA, the CDR3 is TGTGCCAGCAGTTACGGGACATCGACAGAAAAACTGTTTTTT. Protein product: CASSYGTSTEKLFF.